This T cell receptor beta chain comes out of a study of T cells in Graves' hyperthyroidism and ophthalmopathy. The CDR3 length is 16 residues. Germline CDR1 is MNHEY and CDR2 is SVGAGI. V was cut by 0 bases and J by 0 bases, with 9 bases left in between. RNA transcripts were the template for amplifying TCR beta CDR3 regions. When the TCR CDR3 underwent first-round RT-PCR, the HTBI primer set was used. TCRdb passed the multiplex PCR reads through MiXCR, listing each CDR3 protein once. The sample includes a few hundred thousand distinct CDR3 sequences, roughly an eighth seen only once; the top ten take less than 6.5%. It was uncontrolled infection, other autoimmune disease, pregnancy or lactation that excluded patients.

The chain carries TRBV6-5 and TRBJ1-3; D unresolved. The material sequenced was blood. The sequence was collected from a woman aged 18 to 35 with Graves' hyperthyroidism. The CDR3 loop is CASSYSTSSSGNTIYF. The CDR3 coding sequence is TGTGCCAGCAGTTACTCGACGTCCAGCTCTGGAAACACCATATATTTT.